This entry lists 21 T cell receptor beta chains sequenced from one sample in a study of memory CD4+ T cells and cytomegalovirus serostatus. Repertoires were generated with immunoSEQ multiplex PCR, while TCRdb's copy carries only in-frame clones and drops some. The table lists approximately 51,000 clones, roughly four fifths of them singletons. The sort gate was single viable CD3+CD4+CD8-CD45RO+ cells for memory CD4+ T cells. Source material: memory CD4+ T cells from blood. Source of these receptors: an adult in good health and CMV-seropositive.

The CDR3 DNA is TGTGCCAGCTCACCACGAAGGGATTTGAGTAGCACTGAAGCTTTCTTT. Translated, it gives CASSPRRDLSSTEAFF. The chain couples TRBV18 to TRBJ1-1; no clear D gene. Germline V gene lookup returns CDR1 KGHSH and CDR2 LQKENI. The CDR3 consists of 16 residues. V dropped 1 base and J dropped 4 bases, with 16 bases sitting between them.

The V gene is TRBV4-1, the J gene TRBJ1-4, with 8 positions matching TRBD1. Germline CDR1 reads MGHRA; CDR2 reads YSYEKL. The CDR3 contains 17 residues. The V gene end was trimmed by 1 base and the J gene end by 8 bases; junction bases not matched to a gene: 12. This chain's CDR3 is CASSQAPTGTGGEKLFF. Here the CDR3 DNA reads TGCGCCAGCAGCCAAGCCCCAACCGGGACAGGAGGGGAAAAACTGTTTTTT.

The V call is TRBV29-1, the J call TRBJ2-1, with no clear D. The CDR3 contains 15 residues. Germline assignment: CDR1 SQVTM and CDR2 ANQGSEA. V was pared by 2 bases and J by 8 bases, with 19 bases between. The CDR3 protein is CSVEQWGHALDEQFF. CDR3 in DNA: TGCAGCGTTGAACAATGGGGTCACGCATTGGATGAGCAGTTCTTC.

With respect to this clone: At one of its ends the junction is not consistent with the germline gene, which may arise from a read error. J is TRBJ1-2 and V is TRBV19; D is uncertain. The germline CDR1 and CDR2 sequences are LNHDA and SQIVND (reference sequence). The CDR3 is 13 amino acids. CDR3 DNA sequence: TGTGCCAGTAGCATAGACTCTGACTATGGCTACACCTTC. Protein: CASSIDSDYGYTF.

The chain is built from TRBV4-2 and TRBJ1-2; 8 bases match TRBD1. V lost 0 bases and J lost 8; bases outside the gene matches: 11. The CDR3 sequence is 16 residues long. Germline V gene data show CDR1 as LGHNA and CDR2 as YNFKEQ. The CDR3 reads CASSQDLDRASLGYTF. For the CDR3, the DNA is TGTGCCAGCAGCCAAGATCTGGACAGGGCCTCGTTGGGCTACACCTTC.

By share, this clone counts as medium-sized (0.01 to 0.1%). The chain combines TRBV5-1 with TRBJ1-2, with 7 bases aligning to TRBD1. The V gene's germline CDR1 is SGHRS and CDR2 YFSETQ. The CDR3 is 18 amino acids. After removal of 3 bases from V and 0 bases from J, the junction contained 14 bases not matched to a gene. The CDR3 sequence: CASSSEPPGQGANYGYTF. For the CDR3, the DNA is TGCGCCAGCAGCTCGGAACCTCCGGGGCAGGGGGCTAACTATGGCTACACCTTC. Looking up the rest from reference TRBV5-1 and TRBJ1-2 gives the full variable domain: KAGVTQTPRYLIKTRGQQVTLSCSPISGHRSVSWYQQTPGQGLQFLFEYFSETQRNKGNFPGRFSGRQFSNSRSEMNVSTLELGDSALYLCASSSEPPGQGANYGYTFGSGTRLTVV.

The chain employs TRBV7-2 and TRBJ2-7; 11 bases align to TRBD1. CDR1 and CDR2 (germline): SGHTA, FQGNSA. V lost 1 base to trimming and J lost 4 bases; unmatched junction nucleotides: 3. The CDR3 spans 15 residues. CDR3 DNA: TGTGCCAGCAGCTTAGGTGGGACAGGGGGGTACGAGCAGTACTTC. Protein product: CASSLGGTGGYEQYF.

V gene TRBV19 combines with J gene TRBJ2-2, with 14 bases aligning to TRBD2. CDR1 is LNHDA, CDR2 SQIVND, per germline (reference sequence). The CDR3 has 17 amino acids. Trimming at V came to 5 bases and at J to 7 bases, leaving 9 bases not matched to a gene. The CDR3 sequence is CASSPRTSGGISGELFF. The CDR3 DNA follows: TGTGCCAGTAGTCCCCGGACTAGCGGGGGGATAAGCGGGGAGCTGTTTTTT.

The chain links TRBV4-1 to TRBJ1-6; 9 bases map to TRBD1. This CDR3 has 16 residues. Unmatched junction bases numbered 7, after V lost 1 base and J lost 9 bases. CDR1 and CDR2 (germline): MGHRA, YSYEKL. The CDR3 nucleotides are TGCGCCAGCAGCCAAGTACGACAGGGGGTTAGTTCACCCCTCCACTTT. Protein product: CASSQVRQGVSSPLHF.

This CDR3 reads CSVEDMGDRETQYF. The CDR3 nucleotides read TGCAGCGTTGAAGATATGGGGGATAGGGAGACCCAGTACTTC. This rearrangement joins TRBV29-1 to TRBJ2-5; D possibly matches TRBD1 or TRBD2 (5 bases each). The CDR3 spans 14 residues. V was cut by 0 bases and J by 5 bases, with 13 bases left in between. Germline assignment: CDR1 SQVTM and CDR2 ANQGSEA. Variable domain in full (rest from reference TRBV29-1 and TRBJ2-5): SAVISQKPSRDICQRGTSLTIQCQVDSQVTMMFWYRQQPGQSLTLIATANQGSEATYESGFVIDKFPISRPNLTFSTLTVSNMSPEDSSIYLCSVEDMGDRETQYFGPGTRLLVL.

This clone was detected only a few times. CDR3 nucleotide sequence: TGCGCCAGCAGGTCGGACAGGGGGAGTAGTCAGACTGAAGCTTTCTTT. Its translation is CASRSDRGSSQTEAFF. The V gene is TRBV5-1, the J gene TRBJ1-1, with 10 bases lining up with TRBD1. This CDR3 contains 16 residues. The V gene's germline CDR1 is SGHRS and CDR2 YFSETQ. Unmatched junction bases numbered 12, after V lost 5 bases and J lost 5 bases.

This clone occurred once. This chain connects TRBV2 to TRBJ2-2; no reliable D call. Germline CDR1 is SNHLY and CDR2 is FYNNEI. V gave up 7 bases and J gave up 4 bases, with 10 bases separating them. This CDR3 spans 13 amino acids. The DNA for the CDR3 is TGTGCCAGCAAAGACGGTCCCACCGGGGAGCTGTTTTTT. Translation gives CASKDGPTGELFF.

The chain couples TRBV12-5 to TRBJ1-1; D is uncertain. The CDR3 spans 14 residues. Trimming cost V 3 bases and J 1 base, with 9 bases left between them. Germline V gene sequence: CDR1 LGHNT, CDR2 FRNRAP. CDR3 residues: CASGLNPGNTEAFF. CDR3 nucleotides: TGTGCTAGTGGTTTAAACCCGGGGAACACTGAAGCTTTCTTT.

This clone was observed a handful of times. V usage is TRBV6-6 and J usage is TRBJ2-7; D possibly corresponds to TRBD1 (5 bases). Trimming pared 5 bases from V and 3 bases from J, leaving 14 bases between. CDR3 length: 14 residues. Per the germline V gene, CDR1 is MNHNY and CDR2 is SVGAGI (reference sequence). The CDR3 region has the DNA TGTGCCAGCAGTCGATTGTGGACAAGCTACGAGCAGTACTTC. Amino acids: CASSRLWTSYEQYF.

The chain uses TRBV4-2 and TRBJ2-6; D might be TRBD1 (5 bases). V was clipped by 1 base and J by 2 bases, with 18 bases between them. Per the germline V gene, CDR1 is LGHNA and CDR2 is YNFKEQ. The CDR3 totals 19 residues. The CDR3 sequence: CASSQASPRIRAGANVLTF. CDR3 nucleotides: TGTGCCAGCAGCCAAGCATCCCCGCGAATCAGGGCTGGGGCCAACGTCCTGACTTTC.

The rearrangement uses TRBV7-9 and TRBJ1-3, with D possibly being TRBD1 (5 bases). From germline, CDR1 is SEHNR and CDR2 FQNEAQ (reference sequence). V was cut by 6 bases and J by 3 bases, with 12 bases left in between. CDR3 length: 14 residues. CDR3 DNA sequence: TGTGCCAGCAGTTCCCCAGGGTATGGAAACACCATATATTTT. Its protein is CASSSPGYGNTIYF.

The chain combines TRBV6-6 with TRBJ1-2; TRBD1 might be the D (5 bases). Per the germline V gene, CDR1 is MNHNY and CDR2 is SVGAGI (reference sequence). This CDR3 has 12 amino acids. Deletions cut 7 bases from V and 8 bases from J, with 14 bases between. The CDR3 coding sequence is TGTGCCAGCATTGGCGGGAGGGACGGCTACACCTTC. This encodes CASIGGRDGYTF.

The CDR3, as DNA: TGTGCCAGCAGCCAAATGCGAGCTTTCTCCTACGAGCAGTACTTC. It encodes CASSQMRAFSYEQYF. J is TRBJ2-7 and V is TRBV14; D is undetermined. Per germline, CDR1 SGHDN and CDR2 FVKESK. Trimming took off 2 bases at V and 0 bases at J, with 11 bases between the two ends. The length of the CDR3 is 15 residues.

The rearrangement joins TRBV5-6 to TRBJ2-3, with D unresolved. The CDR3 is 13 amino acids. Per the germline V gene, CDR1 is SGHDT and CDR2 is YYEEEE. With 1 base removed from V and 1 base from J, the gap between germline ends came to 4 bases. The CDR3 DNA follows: TGTGCCAGCAGCTTGATCGGCACAGATACGCAGTATTTT. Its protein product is CASSLIGTDTQYF.

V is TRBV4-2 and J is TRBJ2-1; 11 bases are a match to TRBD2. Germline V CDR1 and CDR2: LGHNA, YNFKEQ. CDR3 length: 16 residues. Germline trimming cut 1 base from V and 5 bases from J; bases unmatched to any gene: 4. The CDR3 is CASSQVSGGANNEQFF. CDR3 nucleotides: TGTGCCAGCAGCCAAGTTAGCGGGGGGGCAAACAATGAGCAGTTCTTC.

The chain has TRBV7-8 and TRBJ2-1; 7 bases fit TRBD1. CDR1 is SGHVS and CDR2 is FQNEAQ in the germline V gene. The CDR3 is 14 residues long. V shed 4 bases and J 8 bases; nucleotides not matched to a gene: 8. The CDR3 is CASSSRQGKDEQFF. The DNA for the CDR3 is TGTGCCAGCAGCTCAAGACAGGGTAAGGATGAGCAGTTCTTC.